These T cell receptor beta chains were read from a single sample in a study of molecular identifiers for immune sequencing clone quantification. MiXCR, applied by TCRdb to the PCR reads, yields one record per CDR3 protein. The sample shows 550,000 to 750,000 distinct CDR3 sequences, 20% of them seen only once. Sequencing input: naive CD8+ T cells from blood, with Jurkat cell RNA spiked in. These receptors were taken from a human donor in good health. Some libraries in this study had Jurkat cell RNA spiked in. The conserved cysteine and the conserved F or W are not part of the CDR3 here. D genes are given only for firm matches. The size field is filled for only some rows; it gives once, few, many or a size class.

ASSYDQKGGSSGPSYEQY	few	TRBV6-2/TRBV6-3	TRBJ2-7	TRBD2
ASSPTSGGSSYNEQF	many	TRBV7-8	TRBJ2-1	TRBD2
ASSDFETQY	many	TRBV25-1	TRBJ2-5	NA
ASSQGTPWGETQY	few	TRBV12-3/TRBV12-4	TRBJ2-5	NA
ATSGANPRETQY	NA	TRBV10-3	TRBJ2-5	NA
SAPTSGRSRETQY	few	TRBV20-1	TRBJ2-5	TRBD2
ASSLDTFSYEQY	many	TRBV5-6	TRBJ2-7	NA
ASSQVSGPSSYEQY	many	TRBV4-3	TRBJ2-7	NA
ASSLSGTHTGELF	many	TRBV5-5	TRBJ2-2	NA
ASTPRRDGPPSPMNTEAF	few	TRBV23-1	TRBJ1-1	NA
AWSSASGLDTQY	many	TRBV30	TRBJ2-3	TRBD2
ASSLGGAEKLF	many	TRBV7-9	TRBJ1-4	NA
ASSFLGAEYEQY	few	TRBV12-3/TRBV12-4	TRBJ2-7	NA
ASRIGGAAYEQY	many	TRBV6-5	TRBJ2-7	TRBD1
ASSGSGATEAF	few	TRBV6-1	TRBJ1-1	NA
ASSQVSGGLNNEQF	NA	TRBV4-1	TRBJ2-1	TRBD2
ATRDSNKEQF	many	TRBV24-1	TRBJ2-1	NA
ASSQVRDRTYEQY	many	TRBV4-3	TRBJ2-7	TRBD1
ASEPGLAGGYEQY	few	TRBV12-3/TRBV12-4	TRBJ2-7	TRBD2
ATSRVQKAYEQY	NA	TRBV15	TRBJ2-7	NA
ASSSTGVLPHEQY	many	TRBV7-9	TRBJ2-7	TRBD1
ASSEVELSEAF	many	TRBV10-2	TRBJ1-1	NA
ASSLPGAGITGELS	few	TRBV7-9	TRBJ2-2	NA
ASSQGGARSHEKLF	NA	TRBV4-3	TRBJ1-4	NA
ASSPPGAGSSSYNEQF	NA	TRBV18	TRBJ2-1	NA
ASSFSSAAGILNTQY	many	TRBV11-2	TRBJ2-3	NA
ASSESVNTGELF	few	TRBV2	TRBJ2-2	NA
ASSLDTGGTYEQC	once	TRBV5-3	TRBJ2-7	TRBD1
ASSYSPGLMNTEAF	many	TRBV6-5	TRBJ1-1	NA
ASSLLAGDFNEQF	many	TRBV5-1	TRBJ2-1	TRBD2
ASSLVGNRQPQH	NA	TRBV7-9	TRBJ1-5	NA
ASSLLPQTYEQY	few	TRBV7-9	TRBJ2-7	NA
ASSPFGGGAWETQY	many	TRBV27	TRBJ2-5	NA
ATLQGSTPGNEQF	many	TRBV24-1	TRBJ2-1	TRBD1
ASGWDRGGNQPQH	many	TRBV2	TRBJ1-5	TRBD1
ASRIRQGWYEQY	many	TRBV11-2	TRBJ2-7	TRBD1
ASSYGLAGVVETQY	few	TRBV6-5	TRBJ2-5	TRBD2
SASTTAMNTEAF	many	TRBV20-1	TRBJ1-1	NA
ASTPALGGVRNTEAF	NA	TRBV2	TRBJ1-1	NA
ATSDPSSNQPQH	few	TRBV24-1	TRBJ1-5	NA
AWGPSKGGGYT	few	TRBV30	TRBJ1-2	NA
ASSYREGIYGYT	NA	TRBV6-2/TRBV6-3	TRBJ1-2	NA
ASSVGRGLGNSPLH	NA	TRBV9	TRBJ1-6	NA
ASSRGLAVSYEQY	many	TRBV3-1	TRBJ2-7	TRBD2
ASADLGSETQY	NA	TRBV7-2	TRBJ2-5	NA
ASSLVSGPGGNNEQF	few	TRBV7-9	TRBJ2-1	NA
ASSADHGDTEAF	NA	TRBV5-1	TRBJ1-1	NA
ASSIPGGWGTEAF	few	TRBV19	TRBJ1-1	TRBD1
SARTGAYEKLF	few	TRBV20-1	TRBJ1-4	NA
ATSERTGSGEQF	many	TRBV24-1	TRBJ2-1	TRBD1
ATEWGSNTEAL	NA	TRBV19	TRBJ1-1	NA
ASSPGLYTQY	NA	TRBV6-2/TRBV6-3	TRBJ2-3	NA